These 8 T cell receptor beta chains share one sample of origin, sequenced in a study of T cell changes during pregnancy in multiple sclerosis. Assay used: immunoSEQ multiplex PCR; TCRdb lists only in-frame clones, some missing. The data contain 55,000 to 70,000 clones, approximately 91% of them singletons. The input for sequencing was peripheral blood, taken after pregnancy. Source of these receptors: a female donor with multiple sclerosis, enrolled in a pregnancy study.

The rearrangement uses TRBV5-1 and TRBJ2-7, with 10 bases that match TRBD1. V dropped 4 bases and J dropped 6; count of bases not matched to a gene: 13. This CDR3 is built from 16 residues. Per germline, CDR1 SGHRS and CDR2 YFSETQ. This CDR3 reads CASSPLGGTGDSEQYF. CDR3 DNA sequence: TGCGCCAGCAGCCCCCTGGGGGGGACAGGGGATTCCGAGCAGTACTTC.

A word on this clone: One junction end does not reproduce the germline sequence, and a read error may be involved. The chain employs TRBV4-3 and TRBJ1-1; 10 bases map to TRBD1. Germline CDR1 reads LGHNA; CDR2 reads YSLEER. This CDR3 contains 16 residues. CDR3 sequence reads: CASSFGTGEAATISGF. The CDR3 nucleotides are TGCGCCAGCAGCTTCGGGACAGGGGAGGCCGCGACTATTTCAGGTTTT.

The chain uses TRBV15 and TRBJ1-1, with D possibly matching TRBD1 (6 bases). The CDR3 totals 17 residues. Germline CDR1 and CDR2: LNHNV and YYDKDF (reference sequence). V was shortened by 2 bases and J by 3 bases, with 19 bases between the two germline ends. In DNA, the CDR3 is TGTGCCACCAGCAGATTAAACACAGGGCTGGGGGACACTGAAGCTTTCTTT. Protein: CATSRLNTGLGDTEAFF.

This rearrangement joins TRBV4-1 to TRBJ2-6; D possibly corresponds to TRBD2 (6 bases). This CDR3 comprises 18 residues. Germline V gene lookup returns CDR1 MGHRA and CDR2 YSYEKL. The V gene lost 3 bases and the J gene lost 0 bases, with 15 bases spanning the gap. CDR3 loop: CASSQPKDGSSGANVLTF. DNA of the CDR3: TGCGCCAGCAGCCAGCCCAAGGACGGGAGCTCTGGGGCCAACGTCCTGACTTTC.

The chain has TRBV12-5 and TRBJ2-1; D unclear. The CDR3 is made up of 12 amino acids. The V gene lost 1 base and the J gene lost 6 bases, with 4 bases spanning the gap. In germline, CDR1 is LGHNT, CDR2 FRNRAP. CDR3 nucleotides: TGTGCTAGTGGTTTGGCACTCAATGAGCAGTTCTTC. It is translated as CASGLALNEQFF. Drawing the rest from reference TRBV12-5 and TRBJ2-1, the complete variable domain is DARVTQTPRHKVTEMGQEVTMRCQPILGHNTVFWYRQTMMQGLELLAYFRNRAPLDDSGMPKDRFSAEMPDATLATLKIQPSEPRDSAVYFCASGLALNEQFFGPGTRLTVL.

The genes are TRBV7-2 and TRBJ1-1; 7 bases fit TRBD1. The germline gives CDR1 SGHTA, CDR2 FQGNSA. The CDR3 runs to 15 residues. Unmatched junction bases numbered 6, after V lost 4 bases and J lost 1 base. CDR3 in DNA: TGTGCCAGCAGCTCCCCTCGGACAGGGAACACTGAAGCTTTCTTT. Its translation: CASSSPRTGNTEAFF.

The chain carries TRBV14 and TRBJ2-1, with TRBD1 matching 8 bases. This CDR3 spans 15 amino acids. With 4 bases clipped from V and 6 bases from J, the junction kept 8 bases outside the gene matches. Germline loops: CDR1 SGHDN, CDR2 FVKESK. DNA of the CDR3: TGTGCCAGCAGCCGACAGGGGCTACCGGGCAATGAGCAGTTCTTC. Its translation: CASSRQGLPGNEQFF.

The V call is TRBV4-1, the J call TRBJ1-6, with 8 nucleotides matching TRBD1. CDR1 and CDR2 from the germline V gene are MGHRA and YSYEKL. Trimming at V came to 0 bases and at J to 8 bases, leaving 6 bases not matched to a gene. The CDR3 covers 16 residues. The CDR3 region is CASSQDIGQGYSPLHF. The CDR3 DNA is TGCGCCAGCAGCCAAGATATTGGACAGGGATATTCACCCCTCCACTTT.